The 13 T cell receptor beta chains in this list originate from one sample, sequenced in a study of post-analysis software for immune sequencing data. Findings and caveats of the study: In patients, TRBV5-6, TRBV5-1 and TRBV20-1 belonged to five or six TRBV segments found more frequently than in controls.

cDNA libraries for TCR beta contained unique molecular identifiers. TCRdb analysed the PCR reads with MiXCR anew, one entry per CDR3 protein. The sample comprises almost 700,000 distinct CDR3 sequences, 59% of which are singletons, and 11% rests with the top ten. These receptors are not linked to any known antigen. Sequenced material: blood. Source of these receptors: a girl aged 2 to 9 with multiple sclerosis.

V gene TRBV5-1 combines with J gene TRBJ2-5; weak D call: TRBD2 (6 bases). V lost 2 bases, J lost 11 bases, and 22 bases lay in between. There are 15 residues in the CDR3. Germline V gene data show CDR1 as SGHRS and CDR2 as YFSETQ. The CDR3 sequence is CASSFSGNPYNEQYF. CDR3 bases: TGCGCCAGCAGCTTTAGCGGAAACCCCTACAATGAGCAGTACTTC. Full variable domain (missing parts from reference TRBV5-1 and TRBJ2-5): KAGVTQTPRYLIKTRGQQVTLSCSPISGHRSVSWYQQTPGQGLQFLFEYFSETQRNKGNFPGRFSGRQFSNSRSEMNVSTLELGDSALYLCASSFSGNPYNEQYFGPGTRLLVL.

The chain uses TRBV12-3 or TRBV12-4 and TRBJ1-2; D is perhaps TRBD1 (6 bases). This CDR3 has 13 amino acids. V dropped 8 bases and J dropped 3 bases, with 13 bases sitting between them. The CDR3 here is CASSYQGYYGYTF. As DNA, the CDR3 is TGTGCCAGCTCATATCAGGGGTACTATGGCTACACCTTC.

The chain employs TRBV5-6 and TRBJ2-3; D call uncertain. The CDR3 covers 13 residues. Germline loops: CDR1 SGHDT, CDR2 YYEEEE. The V and J ends lost 3 bases and 2 bases respectively, with 7 bases between them. The CDR3 loop is CASSSPNTDTQYF. The CDR3 bases are TGTGCCAGCAGCTCCCCCAACACAGATACGCAGTATTTT. Using reference TRBV5-6 and TRBJ2-3 for the parts outside the CDR3, the full variable domain is DAGVTQSPTHLIKTRGQQVTLRCSPKSGHDTVSWYQQALGQGPQFIFQYYEEEERQRGNFPDRFSGHQFPNYSSELNVNALLLGDSALYLCASSSPNTDTQYFGPGTRLTVL.

The rearrangement uses TRBV20-1 and TRBJ1-2; tentative D call: TRBD1 (5 bases). This CDR3 region has 15 residues. V was trimmed by 0 bases and J by 2 bases, leaving 13 bases between them. Germline CDR1 and CDR2: DFQATT and SNEGSKA (reference sequence). The CDR3 region has the DNA TGCAGTGCTAGAGATTCAGGGTCCGGAAACTATGGCTACACCTTC. Protein: CSARDSGSGNYGYTF.

A few counts support this clonotype. This chain joins TRBV7-9 and TRBJ1-2; a possible D gene is TRBD1 (6 bases). V was clipped by 4 bases and J by 5 bases, with 20 bases between them. Germline CDR1 is SEHNR and CDR2 is FQNEAQ (reference sequence). The CDR3 is 16 amino acids. CDR3 loop: CASSSAQGLGAYGYTF. CDR3 nucleotide sequence: TGTGCCAGCAGCTCCGCGCAGGGGTTGGGGGCATATGGCTACACCTTC.

This clonotype occurred once. The rearrangement joins TRBV5-5 to TRBJ2-1, with D maybe TRBD2 (5 bases). The CDR3 covers 17 residues. V lost 1 base to trimming and J lost 5 bases, with 19 bases between them. CDR1 is SGHKS and CDR2 is YYEKEE in the germline V gene (reference sequence). The CDR3 coding sequence is TGTGCCAGCAGCTTGTCCATTCGACGGGAATCCAACAATGAGCAGTTCTTC. This gives the protein CASSLSIRRESNNEQFF.

The chain joins TRBV5-5 to TRBJ2-1, with D possibly being TRBD1 or TRBD2 (5 bases each). CDR1 SGHKS and CDR2 YYEKEE come from the germline V gene (reference sequence). This CDR3 spans 16 amino acids. Trimming took 4 bases from V and 5 from J, leaving 19 bases between them. CDR3 sequence reads: CASSIGAEDTHNEQFF. CDR3 nucleotides: TGTGCCAGCAGCATTGGGGCGGAGGACACTCACAATGAGCAGTTCTTC.

V and J are TRBV7-9 and TRBJ2-5; D possibly corresponds to TRBD2 (5 bases). Germline V gene data show CDR1 as SEHNR and CDR2 as FQNEAQ (reference sequence). V gave up 9 bases and J gave up 2 bases, with 13 bases separating them. This CDR3 has 13 residues. CDR3 DNA: TGTGCCAGTAAGAGGACTTCTCAAGAGACCCAGTACTTC. Its translation: CASKRTSQETQYF.

The genes are TRBV7-2 and TRBJ1-2, with D tentatively TRBD1 (6 bases). The CDR3 extends over 13 amino acids. Per the germline V gene, CDR1 is SGHTA and CDR2 is FQGNSA. Trimming removed 5 bases at V and 4 bases at J, with 11 bases between. The CDR3 region is CASSHGTSYGYTF. As DNA, the CDR3 is TGTGCCAGCAGCCACGGGACAAGCTATGGCTACACCTTC.

The V call is TRBV7-9, the J call TRBJ2-1, with D maybe TRBD2 (6 bases). The germline V gene encodes CDR1 SEHNR and CDR2 FQNEAQ (reference sequence). The CDR3 covers 15 residues. Trimming removed 7 bases from V and 2 bases from J, with 15 bases in between. CDR3 coding DNA: TGTGCCAGCAATTGGAGGGAGCGGGCCTACAATGAGCAGTTCTTC. Encoded protein: CASNWRERAYNEQFF.

This clonotype was seen only once. This sequence joins TRBV11-2 and TRBJ2-5, with a weak D call TRBD2 (5 bases). TRBJ2-7 explains the end of the DNA better; the J call may be wrong. Germline V gene data show CDR1 as SGHAT and CDR2 as FQNNGV. This CDR3 spans 16 amino acids. The DNA of the CDR3 is TGTGCCAGCAGCTTAGATAGTTTTGAGGGAGCCGCCGAGCAGTACTTC. It is translated as CASSLDSFEGAAEQYF.

The rearrangement links TRBV20-1 to TRBJ1-5; 7 bases match TRBD1. Germline V lookup: CDR1 DFQATT, CDR2 SNEGSKA (reference sequence). With V trimmed by 3 bases and J by 0 bases, 5 bases remained unmatched. This CDR3 has 15 residues. In DNA form, the CDR3 reads TGCAGTGCTAGGGAGGGGACAGTTAGCAATCAGCCCCAGCATTTT. Amino acid sequence: CSAREGTVSNQPQHF.

This rearrangement joins TRBV6-2 or TRBV6-3 to TRBJ1-2, with unresolved D. V was shortened by 7 bases and J by 5 bases, with 20 bases between the two germline ends. The V gene's germline CDR1 is MNHEY and CDR2 SVGEGT. The CDR3 contains 15 residues. The CDR3, as DNA: TGTGCCAGCATCCCGGGAGGTCGGGCATCATATGGCTACACCTTC. Translated: CASIPGGRASYGYTF.